This T cell receptor beta chain is drawn from a study of blood T cell repertoires in COVID-19. About the research overall: PBMCs, B-cell-depleted T cells, or T cells provided the cDNA or gDNA that made up the material.

Method: immunoSEQ multiplex PCR; TCRdb's copy keeps in-frame clones and lacks some. Counted here are around 140,000 clones, over 80% occurring once; the ten biggest clones make up roughly 2.5%. CDR3 size: 15 residues. The germline V gene encodes CDR1 SGHRS and CDR2 YFSETQ. V dropped 1 base and J dropped 7 bases, with 14 bases sitting between them. Sequencing was done on a sample of peripheral blood. V and J are TRBV5-1 and TRBJ1-4, with D possibly matching TRBD1 (5 bases). This TCR derives from a man aged 50 or older with active COVID-19. The CDR3 region has the DNA TGCGCCAGCAGCTTGACCCAGGGAAAAAGTGAAAAACTGTTTTTT. Protein: CASSLTQGKSEKLFF.